Below, 2 T cell receptor beta chains from the same sample are listed, as sequenced in a study of early T cells in non-severe SARS-CoV-2 infection. TCRdb re-called the 5' RACE reads with MiXCR, one entry per CDR3 protein. The sample includes roughly 80,000 distinct CDR3 sequences, less than 20% of them seen just once. The source material was whole blood. Every receptor here comes from an adult who was a healthcare worker with PCR-confirmed SARS-CoV-2 infection or an uninfected control (not recorded which).

This clonotype turned up a few times. CDR3 residues: CASSWGPPGLAKNIQYF. CDR3 DNA: TGCGCCAGCAGCTGGGGACCGCCTGGACTAGCCAAAAACATTCAGTACTTC. The chain carries TRBV5-1 and TRBJ2-4, with D tentatively TRBD1 or TRBD2 (5 bases each). The CDR3 runs 17 residues. Per the germline V gene, CDR1 is SGHRS and CDR2 is YFSETQ. V lost 3 bases, J lost 0 bases, and 16 bases lay in between.

This chain joins TRBV28 and TRBJ2-5; D is undetermined. The germline V gene has CDR1 MDHEN and CDR2 SYDVKM. V was clipped by 1 base and J by 3 bases, with 3 bases between them. There are 12 residues in the CDR3. The CDR3 sequence: CASSLSKETQYF. Written as DNA, the CDR3 is TGTGCCAGCAGTTTATCTAAAGAGACCCAGTACTTC.